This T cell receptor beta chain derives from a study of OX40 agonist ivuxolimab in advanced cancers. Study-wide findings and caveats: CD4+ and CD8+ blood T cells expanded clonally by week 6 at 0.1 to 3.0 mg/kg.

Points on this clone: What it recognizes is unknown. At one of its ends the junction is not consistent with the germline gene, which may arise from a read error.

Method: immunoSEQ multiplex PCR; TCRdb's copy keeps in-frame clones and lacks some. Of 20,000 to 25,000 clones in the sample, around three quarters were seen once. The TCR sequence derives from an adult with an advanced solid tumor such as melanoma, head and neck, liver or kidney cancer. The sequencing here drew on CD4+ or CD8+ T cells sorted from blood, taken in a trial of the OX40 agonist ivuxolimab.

The CDR3 spells CASSPPGQGVSNEQYF. CDR3 DNA sequence: TGTGCCAGCAGTCCACCGGGACAGGGGGTCTCCAACGAGCAGTACTTC. The chain combines TRBV28 with TRBJ2-7, with 11 bases matching TRBD1. From germline, CDR1 is MDHEN and CDR2 SYDVKM. The CDR3 spans 16 residues.